This T cell receptor (beta chain) was profiled in a study of T cell responses to AZD1222 COVID-19 vaccine. Samples with a second dose at about 4 or about 12 weeks were pooled together. Repertoires were generated with immunoSEQ multiplex PCR, while TCRdb's copy carries only in-frame clones and drops some. Of 150,000 to 200,000 clones listed, roughly 88% were seen once; the top ten hold 9.5% to 13%. General study findings and limits: After the peak T cell response, and only then, were repertoires sampled. Spike was spanned by vaccine-associated CD4 TCRs, with dominance at 160-218 and 743-854.

The CDR3 totals 15 residues. Germline V gene lookup returns CDR1 KGHSH and CDR2 LQKENI. V was pared by 6 bases and J by 0 bases, with 7 bases of the junction left unmatched. Of note for this clone: Antigen specificity is unknown.

The material sequenced was peripheral blood, taken 28 days after the second AZD1222 dose. This TCR derives from an adult who received the AZD1222 COVID-19 vaccine. V and J are TRBV18 and TRBJ2-7; 8 bases line up with TRBD1. CDR3: CASSPGQGNSYEQYF. In DNA form, the CDR3 reads TGTGCCAGCTCCCCCGGACAGGGCAACTCCTACGAGCAGTACTTC.